Presented here are 15 T cell receptor beta chains from one specimen sequenced in a study of shared clonotypes between healthy human individuals. Produced via immunoSEQ multiplex PCR; TCRdb's table is partial and in-frame only. The repertoire holds some 2,400,000 clones, with under 97% as singletons. Sequencing was carried out using naive CD4+ T cells sorted from blood. Subset specified: CD45RA+ positively selected. Every receptor here comes from a man aged 18 to 29 in good health.

This clone is a singleton in its sample. This sample includes further DNA sequences coding for the same CDR3. V gene TRBV11-2 combines with J gene TRBJ1-1; tentative D call: TRBD1 (5 bases). CDR3 size: 13 residues. CDR1 and CDR2 (germline): SGHAT, FQNNGV. V lost 0 bases and J 5 bases, leaving 7 bases between the germline ends. The chain's CDR3 is CASSLDGGTEAFF. CDR3 in DNA: TGTGCCAGCAGCTTAGACGGGGGTACTGAAGCTTTCTTT. The whole variable domain, filled in from reference TRBV11-2 and TRBJ1-1, reads EAGVAQSPRYKIIEKRQSVAFWCNPISGHATLYWYQQILGQGPKLLIQFQNNGVVDDSQLPKDRFSAERLKGVDSTLKIQPAKLEDSAVYLCASSLDGGTEAFFGQGTRLTVV.

The rearrangement links TRBV9 to TRBJ2-3, with a weak D call TRBD1 (7 bases). Germline V gene data show CDR1 as SGDLS and CDR2 as YYNGEE. Deletions cut 1 base from V and 3 bases from J, with 15 bases between. The CDR3 extends over 16 amino acids. CDR3 sequence reads: CASSVQGGAGTDTQYF. Written as DNA, the CDR3 is TGTGCCAGCAGCGTACAAGGGGGCGCGGGGACAGATACGCAGTATTTT.

The rearrangement links TRBV5-1 to TRBJ2-3, with D perhaps assigned TRBD1 or TRBD2 (5 bases each). The CDR3 runs 16 residues. Germline V gene sequence: CDR1 SGHRS, CDR2 YFSETQ. Trimming shortened V by 0 bases and J by 4 bases, and 15 bases separated the two germline ends. The chain's CDR3 is CASSLGGDGTPDTQYF. The CDR3 region has the DNA TGCGCCAGCAGCTTGGGTGGTGACGGGACCCCAGATACGCAGTATTTT.

CDR3: CAWSVRSSDSPLHF. The CDR3 coding sequence is TGTGCCTGGAGTGTAAGATCGTCCGATTCACCCCTCCACTTT. The V call is TRBV30, the J call TRBJ1-6; D is unresolved. The germline V gene encodes CDR1 GTSNPN and CDR2 SVGIG (reference sequence). The germline V and J ends were trimmed by 0 bases and 8 bases, with 11 bases remaining between them. The CDR3 runs to 14 residues.

This clone appeared once. The rearrangement joins TRBV7-2 to TRBJ2-3; D is ambiguous. CDR1 is SGHTA and CDR2 is FQGNSA in the germline V gene. V lost 2 bases and J 4 bases, leaving 25 bases between the germline ends. The CDR3 consists of 19 residues. As DNA, the CDR3 is TGTGCCAGCAGCTTAAGGATTGGTTCCGGGCCCTTAACCGCAGATACGCAGTATTTT. Translated: CASSLRIGSGPLTADTQYF.

CDR3 in DNA: TGCGCCAGCGGGACAGGGGGTCTTTGGGAGCAGTACTTC. This translates into CASGTGGLWEQYF. V and J are TRBV10-2 and TRBJ2-7, with TRBD1 matching 11 bases. Per germline, CDR1 WSHSY and CDR2 SAAADI. The V gene end was trimmed by 8 bases and the J gene end by 7 bases; junction bases not matched to a gene: 7. The length of the CDR3 is 13 residues.

The rearrangement links TRBV6-5 to TRBJ2-7, with D tentatively TRBD2 (5 bases). This CDR3 contains 13 residues. Germline CDR1 reads MNHEY; CDR2 reads SVGAGI. V was clipped by 11 bases and J by 0 bases, with 14 bases between them. The CDR3 DNA follows: TGTGCCTCCCGCGAGGGCCCCTCCTACGAGCAGTACTTC. It is translated as CASREGPSYEQYF.

The chain couples TRBV5-1 to TRBJ1-6; TRBD1 agrees at 10 bases. Germline V gene lookup returns CDR1 SGHRS and CDR2 YFSETQ. The junction had 5 bases not matched to a gene; V was cut back by 6 bases and J by 8 bases. The CDR3 runs 14 residues. The CDR3 reads CASNRTGGDSPLHF. The CDR3 nucleotides read TGCGCCAGCAACCGGACAGGGGGAGATTCACCCCTCCACTTT.

The rearrangement uses TRBV4-3 and TRBJ1-2; D ambiguous. The CDR3 totals 12 residues. Trimming took 4 bases from V and 5 from J, leaving 8 bases between them. CDR1 is LGHNA and CDR2 is YSLEER in the germline V gene. The CDR3 DNA sequence: TGCGCCAGCAGCCTCAAGGGTTATGGCTACACCTTC. Protein product: CASSLKGYGYTF.

The rearrangement uses TRBV5-1 and TRBJ2-3, with D perhaps given as TRBD1 or TRBD2 (5 bases each). Looked up from germline, CDR1 is SGHRS and CDR2 is YFSETQ. The CDR3 consists of 15 residues. V lost 2 bases and J lost 1, with 11 bases in between. The CDR3 here is CASSFLGTGTDTQYF. In DNA, the CDR3 is TGCGCCAGCAGCTTCTTAGGGACCGGCACAGATACGCAGTATTTT.

This clone turned up a few times. This CDR3 is CASGGNSPLHF. The CDR3 nucleotides are TGTGCCAGCGGCGGTAATTCACCCCTCCACTTT. The gene calls are TRBV2 and TRBJ1-6; D is undetermined. Trimming removed 8 bases at V and 6 bases at J, with 5 bases between. The germline V gene has CDR1 SNHLY and CDR2 FYNNEI. The CDR3 loop spans 11 amino acids.

The rearrangement uses TRBV10-1 and TRBJ1-1; tentatively, D is TRBD1 (6 bases). The V end was cut by 4 bases, the J end by 5 bases, with 14 bases between. The CDR3 totals 14 residues. CDR1 WNHNN and CDR2 SYGVQD come from the germline V gene (reference sequence). The DNA for the CDR3 is TGCGCCAGCAGTGGAGGACAGTTCGGTACTGAAGCTTTCTTT. Translation: CASSGGQFGTEAFF.

The table lists this clone with a few counts. J is TRBJ1-3 and V is TRBV19, with 9 positions matching TRBD1. With V trimmed by 5 bases and J by 1 base, 3 bases remained unmatched. The CDR3 has 15 amino acids. Germline values: CDR1 LNHDA, CDR2 SQIVND (reference sequence). The CDR3 nucleotides read TGTGCCAGTAGTTCCGGGACAGGGTCTGGAAACACCATATATTTT. Protein: CASSSGTGSGNTIYF.

The V call is TRBV2, the J call TRBJ2-1; tentatively, D is TRBD1 or TRBD2 (5 bases each). The CDR3 totals 13 residues. Looked up from germline, CDR1 is SNHLY and CDR2 is FYNNEI. V dropped 3 bases and J dropped 4 bases, with 7 bases sitting between them. The CDR3 bases are TGTGCCAGCAGTGATTGGGGGTACAATGAGCAGTTCTTC. Amino acid sequence: CASSDWGYNEQFF.

The gene calls are TRBV11-2 and TRBJ1-3, with D unclear. V dropped 5 bases and J dropped 4 bases, with 27 bases sitting between them. The germline CDR1 and CDR2 sequences are SGHAT and FQNNGV. The CDR3 spans 19 residues. CDR3 sequence (DNA): TGTGCCAGCAGCGGGCACCACCGGCCCAACTCAGGTGGCGGAAACACCATATATTTT. It encodes CASSGHHRPNSGGGNTIYF.